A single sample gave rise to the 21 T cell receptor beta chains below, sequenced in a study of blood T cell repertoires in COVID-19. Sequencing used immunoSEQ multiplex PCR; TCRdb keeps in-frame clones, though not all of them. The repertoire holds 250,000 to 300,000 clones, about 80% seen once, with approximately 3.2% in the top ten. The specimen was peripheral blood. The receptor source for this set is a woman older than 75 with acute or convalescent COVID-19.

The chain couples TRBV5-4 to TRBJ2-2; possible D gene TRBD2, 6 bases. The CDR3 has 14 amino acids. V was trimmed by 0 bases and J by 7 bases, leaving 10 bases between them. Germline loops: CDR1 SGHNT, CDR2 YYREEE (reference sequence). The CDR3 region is CASSLAGRFGELFF. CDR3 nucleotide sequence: TGTGCCAGCAGCTTGGCCGGGAGATTCGGGGAGCTGTTTTTT.

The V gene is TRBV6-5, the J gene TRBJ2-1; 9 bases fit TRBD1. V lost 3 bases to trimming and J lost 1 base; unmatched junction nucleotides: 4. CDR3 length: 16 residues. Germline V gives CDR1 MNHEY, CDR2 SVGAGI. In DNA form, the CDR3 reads TGTGCCAGCAGTTATACCGGGACAGGGTCCTACAATGAGCAGTTCTTC. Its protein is CASSYTGTGSYNEQFF.

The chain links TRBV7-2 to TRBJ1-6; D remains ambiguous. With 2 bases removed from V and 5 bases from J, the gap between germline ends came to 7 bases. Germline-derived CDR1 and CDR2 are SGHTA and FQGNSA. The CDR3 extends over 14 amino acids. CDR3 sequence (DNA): TGTGCCAGCAGCTTAAACAGCAATAATTCACCCCTCCACTTT. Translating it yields CASSLNSNNSPLHF. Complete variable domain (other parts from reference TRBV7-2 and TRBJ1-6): GAGVSQSPSNKVTEKGKDVELRCDPISGHTALYWYRQSLGQGLEFLIYFQGNSAPDKSGLPSDRFSAERTGGSVSTLTIQRTQQEDSAVYLCASSLNSNNSPLHFGNGTRLTVT.

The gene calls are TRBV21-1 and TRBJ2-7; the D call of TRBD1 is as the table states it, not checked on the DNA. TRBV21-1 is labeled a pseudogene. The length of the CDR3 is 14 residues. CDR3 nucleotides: TGTGCCAGCAGCAACCAGGCCTTTCTTTACGAGCAGTACTTC. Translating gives CASSNQAFLYEQYF.

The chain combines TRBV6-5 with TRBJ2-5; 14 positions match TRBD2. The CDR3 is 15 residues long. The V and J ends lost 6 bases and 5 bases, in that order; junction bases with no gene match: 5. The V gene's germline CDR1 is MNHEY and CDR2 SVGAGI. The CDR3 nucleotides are TGTGCCAGCAGCCAGGGGACTAGCGGGAGCGAGACCCAGTACTTC. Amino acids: CASSQGTSGSETQYF.

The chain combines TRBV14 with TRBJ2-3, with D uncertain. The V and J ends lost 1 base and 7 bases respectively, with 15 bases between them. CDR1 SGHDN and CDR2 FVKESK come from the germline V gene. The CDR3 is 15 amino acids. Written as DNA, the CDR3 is TGTGCCAGCAGCCAAGGGCTACTCGGGTCGCATACGCAGTATTTT. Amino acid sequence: CASSQGLLGSHTQYF.

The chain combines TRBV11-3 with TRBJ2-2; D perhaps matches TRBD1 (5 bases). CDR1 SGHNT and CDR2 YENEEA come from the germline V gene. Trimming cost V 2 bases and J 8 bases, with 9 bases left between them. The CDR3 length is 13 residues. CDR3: CASSLHQGGELFF. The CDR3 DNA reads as TGTGCCAGCAGCTTACATCAGGGTGGGGAGCTGTTTTTT.

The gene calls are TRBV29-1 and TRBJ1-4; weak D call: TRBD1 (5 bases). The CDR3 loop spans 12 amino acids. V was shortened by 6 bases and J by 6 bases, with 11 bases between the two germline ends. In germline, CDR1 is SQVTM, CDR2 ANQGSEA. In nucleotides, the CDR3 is TGCAGCGTAGGCAGGGCGGATGAAAAACTGTTTTTT. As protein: CSVGRADEKLFF.

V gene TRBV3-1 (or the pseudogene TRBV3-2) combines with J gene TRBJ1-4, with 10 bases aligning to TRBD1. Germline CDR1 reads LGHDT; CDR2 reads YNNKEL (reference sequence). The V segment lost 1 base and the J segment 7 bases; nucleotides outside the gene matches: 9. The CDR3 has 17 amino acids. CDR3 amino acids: CASSQVLFRDRGEKLFF. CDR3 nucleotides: TGTGCCAGCAGCCAAGTCCTATTCCGGGACAGGGGTGAAAAACTGTTTTTT.

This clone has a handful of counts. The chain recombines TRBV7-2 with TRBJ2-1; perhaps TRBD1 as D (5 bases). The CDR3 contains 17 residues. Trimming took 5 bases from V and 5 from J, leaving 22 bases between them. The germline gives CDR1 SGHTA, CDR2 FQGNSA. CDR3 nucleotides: TGTGCCAGCAGCCCAGGGTACGGACGCGCGGTCGACAATGAGCAGTTCTTC. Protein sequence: CASSPGYGRAVDNEQFF.

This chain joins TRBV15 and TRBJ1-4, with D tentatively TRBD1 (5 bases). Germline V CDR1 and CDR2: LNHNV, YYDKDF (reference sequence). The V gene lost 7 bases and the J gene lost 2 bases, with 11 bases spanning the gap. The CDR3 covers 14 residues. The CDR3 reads CATTQGLTNEKLFF. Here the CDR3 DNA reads TGTGCCACCACCCAGGGTTTGACTAATGAAAAACTGTTTTTT.

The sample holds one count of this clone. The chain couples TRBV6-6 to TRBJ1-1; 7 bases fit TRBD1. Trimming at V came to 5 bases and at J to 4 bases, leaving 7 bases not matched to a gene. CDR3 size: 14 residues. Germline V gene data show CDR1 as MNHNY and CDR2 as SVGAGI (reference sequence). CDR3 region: CASSANRGVTEAFF. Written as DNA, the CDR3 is TGTGCCAGCAGTGCGAACAGGGGTGTCACTGAAGCTTTCTTT.

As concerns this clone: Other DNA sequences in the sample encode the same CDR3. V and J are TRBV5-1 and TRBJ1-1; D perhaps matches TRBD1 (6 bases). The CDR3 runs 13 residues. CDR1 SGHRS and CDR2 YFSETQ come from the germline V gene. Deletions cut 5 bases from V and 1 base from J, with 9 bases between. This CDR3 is CASRTGPNTEAFF. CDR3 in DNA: TGCGCCAGCAGGACAGGCCCGAACACTGAAGCTTTCTTT.

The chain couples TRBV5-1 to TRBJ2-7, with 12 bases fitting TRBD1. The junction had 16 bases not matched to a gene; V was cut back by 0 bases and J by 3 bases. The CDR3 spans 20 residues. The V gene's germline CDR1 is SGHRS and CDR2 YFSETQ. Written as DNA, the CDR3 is TGCGCCAGCAGCTTGGGGTTGGGACAGGGGGCCTCAGGCGGTCGCTACGAGCAGTACTTC. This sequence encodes CASSLGLGQGASGGRYEQYF.

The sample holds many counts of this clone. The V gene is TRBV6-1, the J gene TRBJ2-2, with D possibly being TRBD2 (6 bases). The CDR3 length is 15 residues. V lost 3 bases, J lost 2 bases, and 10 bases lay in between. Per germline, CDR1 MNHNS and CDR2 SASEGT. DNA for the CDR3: TGTGCCAGCAGTGATGGAGGGATAAACACCGGGGAGCTGTTTTTT. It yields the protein CASSDGGINTGELFF.

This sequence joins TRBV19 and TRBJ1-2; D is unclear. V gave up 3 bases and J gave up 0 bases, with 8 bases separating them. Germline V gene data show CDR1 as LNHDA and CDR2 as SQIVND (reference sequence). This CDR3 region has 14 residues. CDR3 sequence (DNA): TGTGCCAGTAGTATTCCCCGTCCTAACTATGGCTACACCTTC. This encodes CASSIPRPNYGYTF.

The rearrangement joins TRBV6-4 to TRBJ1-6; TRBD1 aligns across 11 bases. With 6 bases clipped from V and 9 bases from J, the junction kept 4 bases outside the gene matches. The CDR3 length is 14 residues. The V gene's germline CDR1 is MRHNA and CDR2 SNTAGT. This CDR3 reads CASRPGQGVSPLHF. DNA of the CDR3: TGTGCCAGCAGACCGGGACAGGGGGTTTCACCCCTCCACTTT.

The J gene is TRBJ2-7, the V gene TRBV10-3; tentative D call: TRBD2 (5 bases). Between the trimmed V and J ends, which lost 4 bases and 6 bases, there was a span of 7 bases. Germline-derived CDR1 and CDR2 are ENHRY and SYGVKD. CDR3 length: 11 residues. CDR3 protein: CAISAGVEQYF. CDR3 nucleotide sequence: TGTGCCATCAGTGCCGGGGTCGAGCAGTACTTC.

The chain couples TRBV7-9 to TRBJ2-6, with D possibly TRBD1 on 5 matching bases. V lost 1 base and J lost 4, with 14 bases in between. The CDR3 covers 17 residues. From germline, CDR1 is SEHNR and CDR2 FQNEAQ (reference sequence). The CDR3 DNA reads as TGTGCCAGCAGCTTAGGTTCAGGGCCCTCCGGGGCCAACGTCCTGACTTTC. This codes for CASSLGSGPSGANVLTF.

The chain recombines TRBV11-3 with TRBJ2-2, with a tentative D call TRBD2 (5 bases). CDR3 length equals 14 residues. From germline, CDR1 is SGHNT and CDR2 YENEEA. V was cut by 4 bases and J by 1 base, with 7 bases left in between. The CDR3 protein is CASSSGLNTGELFF. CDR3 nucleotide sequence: TGTGCCAGCAGCTCCGGACTGAACACCGGGGAGCTGTTTTTT.

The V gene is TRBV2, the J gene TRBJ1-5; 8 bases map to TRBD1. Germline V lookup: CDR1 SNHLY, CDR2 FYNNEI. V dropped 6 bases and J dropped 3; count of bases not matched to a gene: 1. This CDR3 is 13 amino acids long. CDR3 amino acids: CASSRGPNQPQHF. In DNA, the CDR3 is TGTGCCAGCAGCAGGGGGCCCAATCAGCCCCAGCATTTT.